A single sample is the source of the 9 T cell receptor beta chains below, sequenced in a study of PD-1 blockade in mismatch repair-deficient tumors. Profiling relied on immunoSEQ multiplex PCR, and the TCRdb table lists in-frame clones only, not all of them. The profile covers 60,000 to 75,000 clones, with 88% appearing a single time and approximately 15% taken by the ten largest. Sequencing used peripheral blood, obtained 52 weeks after starting pembrolizumab. Receptor source: an adult with mismatch repair-deficient cancer.

CDR3 residues: CASSLDSREQYF. The CDR3 region has the DNA TGTGCCAGCAGTTTGGACAGTCGGGAGCAGTACTTC. The chain has TRBV28 and TRBJ2-7; a possible D gene is TRBD1 (6 bases). The CDR3 is made up of 12 amino acids. The V gene's germline CDR1 is MDHEN and CDR2 SYDVKM. V dropped 3 bases and J dropped 7 bases, with 10 bases sitting between them. Combining the CDR3 with reference TRBV28 and TRBJ2-7 gives the whole variable domain DVKVTQSSRYLVKRTGEKVFLECVQDMDHENMFWYRQDPGLGLRLIYFSYDVKMKEKGDIPEGYSVSREKKERFSLILESASTNQTSMYLCASSLDSREQYFGPGTRLTVT.

This clone was seen once. In DNA form, the CDR3 reads TGTGCCAGCAGCTTTAATAGCCCCAATGAGCAGTTCTTC. It is translated as CASSFNSPNEQFF. This chain connects TRBV11-3 to TRBJ2-1; no clear D gene. Trimming removed 3 bases from V and 6 bases from J, with 9 bases in between. CDR1 is SGHNT and CDR2 is YENEEA in the germline V gene. This CDR3 has 13 amino acids.

The count of this clone is one. The chain employs TRBV19 and TRBJ1-1, with 9 positions matching TRBD1. The CDR3 totals 15 residues. The germline CDR1 and CDR2 sequences are LNHDA and SQIVND (reference sequence). Losses at the gene ends were 6 bases for V and 4 bases for J; bases not matched to a gene: 9. The CDR3 DNA is TGTGCCAGTAGGCCAAGCGGGACAGGGAGCACTGAAGCTTTCTTT. It yields the protein CASRPSGTGSTEAFF.

The chain joins TRBV19 to TRBJ1-1; tentative D call: TRBD1 (5 bases). Per the germline V gene, CDR1 is LNHDA and CDR2 is SQIVND (reference sequence). The CDR3 has 15 residues. The V end lost 6 bases, the J end lost 1 base, and 15 bases lay between the germline ends. The CDR3 bases are TGTGCCAGTAGAACATACCGGGACGGGAACACTGAAGCTTTCTTT. This codes for CASRTYRDGNTEAFF.

This sequence joins TRBV19 and TRBJ2-5; 8 bases align to TRBD2. From germline, CDR1 is LNHDA and CDR2 SQIVND (reference sequence). This CDR3 has 15 residues. Germline trimming cut 1 base from V and 4 bases from J; bases unmatched to any gene: 5. DNA for the CDR3: TGTGCCAGTAGTATAGCGGGAGGGCCACGAGAGACCCAGTACTTC. This sequence encodes CASSIAGGPRETQYF.

This clone was seen a few times. The V gene is TRBV28, the J gene TRBJ2-3; no definite D call. CDR3 length: 12 residues. Germline V lookup: CDR1 MDHEN, CDR2 SYDVKM. Trimming cost V 6 bases and J 2 bases, with 6 bases left between them. The CDR3 loop reads CASSGLTDTQYF. The CDR3 DNA reads TGTGCCAGCAGCGGGCTCACAGATACGCAGTATTTT.

With regard to this clone: Other nucleotide sequences in the sample specify the same CDR3. The genes are TRBV19 and TRBJ1-5; D unresolved. Trimming pared 8 bases from V and 2 bases from J, leaving 10 bases between. The CDR3 has 13 residues. Germline CDR1 reads LNHDA; CDR2 reads SQIVND (reference sequence). The CDR3: CASSPSGNQPQHF. In DNA, the CDR3 is TGTGCCAGTTCTCCTTCGGGCAATCAGCCCCAGCATTTT.

The V gene is TRBV30, the J gene TRBJ1-2, with TRBD1 matching 9 bases. The V segment lost 2 bases and the J segment 4 bases; nucleotides outside the gene matches: 5. The CDR3 extends over 14 amino acids. Looked up from germline, CDR1 is GTSNPN and CDR2 is SVGIG (reference sequence). This CDR3 is CAWSTGGAGYGYTF. The CDR3 DNA follows: TGTGCCTGGAGTACAGGGGGCGCCGGCTATGGCTACACCTTC.

The J gene is TRBJ2-7, the V gene TRBV7-9; unclear D gene. The germline V gene has CDR1 SEHNR and CDR2 FQNEAQ (reference sequence). V lost 4 bases and J lost 1, with 8 bases in between. The CDR3 covers 13 residues. CDR3 amino acids: CASSSGGSYEQYF. The CDR3 region has the DNA TGTGCCAGCAGCTCGGGCGGTTCCTACGAGCAGTACTTC. The full variable domain, with the rest looked up from reference TRBV7-9 and TRBJ2-7, is DTGVSQNPRHKITKRGQNVTFRCDPISEHNRLYWYRQTLGQGPEFLTYFQNEAQLEKSRLLSDRFSAERPKGSFSTLEIQRTEQGDSAMYLCASSSGGSYEQYFGPGTRLTVT.